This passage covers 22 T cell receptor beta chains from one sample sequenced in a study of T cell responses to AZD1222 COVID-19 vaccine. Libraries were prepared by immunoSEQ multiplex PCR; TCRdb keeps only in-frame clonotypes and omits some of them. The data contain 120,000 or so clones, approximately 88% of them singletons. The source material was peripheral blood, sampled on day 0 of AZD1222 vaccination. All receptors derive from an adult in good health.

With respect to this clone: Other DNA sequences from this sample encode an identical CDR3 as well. CDR3 region: CASSLGTTNEKLFF. The CDR3 DNA reads TGCGCCAGCAGCTTGGGGACCACTAATGAAAAACTGTTTTTT. V and J are TRBV5-1 and TRBJ1-4; no clear D. The length of the CDR3 is 14 residues. Germline V gives CDR1 SGHRS, CDR2 YFSETQ. Between the trimmed V and J ends, which lost 0 bases and 2 bases, there was a span of 5 bases.

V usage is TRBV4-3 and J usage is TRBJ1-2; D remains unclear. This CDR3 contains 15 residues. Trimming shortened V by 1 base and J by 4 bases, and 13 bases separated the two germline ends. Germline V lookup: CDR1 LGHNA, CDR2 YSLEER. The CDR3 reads CASSQARAEVYGYTF. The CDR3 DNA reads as TGCGCCAGCAGCCAAGCCCGGGCCGAGGTCTATGGCTACACCTTC.

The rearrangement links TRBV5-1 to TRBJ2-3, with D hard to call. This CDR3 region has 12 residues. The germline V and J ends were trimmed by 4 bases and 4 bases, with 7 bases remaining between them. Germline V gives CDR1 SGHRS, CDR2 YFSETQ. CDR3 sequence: CASSESADTQYF. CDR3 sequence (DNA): TGCGCCAGCAGCGAGTCTGCAGATACGCAGTATTTT.

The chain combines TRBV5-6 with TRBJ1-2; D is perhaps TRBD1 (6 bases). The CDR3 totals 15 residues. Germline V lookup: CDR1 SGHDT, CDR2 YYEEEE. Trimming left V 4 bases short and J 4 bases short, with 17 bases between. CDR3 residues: CASSISPGQPYGYTF. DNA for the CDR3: TGTGCCAGCAGCATCTCTCCGGGACAACCCTATGGCTACACCTTC.

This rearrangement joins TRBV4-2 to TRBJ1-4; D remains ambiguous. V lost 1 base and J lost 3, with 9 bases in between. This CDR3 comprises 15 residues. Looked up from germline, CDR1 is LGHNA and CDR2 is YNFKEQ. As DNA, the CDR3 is TGTGCCAGCAGCCAAGGTGCGGATGCTAATGAAAAACTGTTTTTT. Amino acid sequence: CASSQGADANEKLFF.

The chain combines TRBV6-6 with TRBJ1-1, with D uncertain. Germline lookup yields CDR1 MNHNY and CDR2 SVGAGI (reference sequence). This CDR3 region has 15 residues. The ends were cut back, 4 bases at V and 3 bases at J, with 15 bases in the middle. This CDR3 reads CASSWYAHGDTEAFF. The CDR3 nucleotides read TGTGCCAGCAGTTGGTACGCCCATGGGGACACTGAAGCTTTCTTT.

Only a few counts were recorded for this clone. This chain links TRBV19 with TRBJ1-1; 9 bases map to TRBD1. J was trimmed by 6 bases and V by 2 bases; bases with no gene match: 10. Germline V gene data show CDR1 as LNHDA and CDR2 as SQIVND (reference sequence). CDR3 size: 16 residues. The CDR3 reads CASSILGTGNGAEAFF. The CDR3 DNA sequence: TGTGCCAGTAGTATATTGGGGACAGGGAACGGGGCTGAAGCTTTCTTT.

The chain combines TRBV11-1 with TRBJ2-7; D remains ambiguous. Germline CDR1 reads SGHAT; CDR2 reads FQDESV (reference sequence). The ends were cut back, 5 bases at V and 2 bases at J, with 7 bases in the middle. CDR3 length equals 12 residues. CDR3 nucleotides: TGTGCCAGCAGCCCGAACACCTACGAGCAGTACTTC. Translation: CASSPNTYEQYF.

CDR3 in DNA: TGTGCCAGCAGCTCCGGACAGGGGCACTCTAACACTGAAGCTTTCTTT. Translated, it gives CASSSGQGHSNTEAFF. The chain combines TRBV7-9 with TRBJ1-1; 9 bases are shared with TRBD1. J was trimmed by 2 bases and V by 4 bases; bases with no gene match: 8. Germline lookup yields CDR1 SEHNR and CDR2 FQNEAQ (reference sequence). This CDR3 spans 16 amino acids.

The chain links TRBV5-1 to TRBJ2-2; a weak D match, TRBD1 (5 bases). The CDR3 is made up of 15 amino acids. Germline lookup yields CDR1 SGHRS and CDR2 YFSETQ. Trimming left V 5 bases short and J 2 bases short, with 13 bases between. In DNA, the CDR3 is TGCGCCAGCAGTCCCCCCCAGGGAAACACCGGGGAGCTGTTTTTT. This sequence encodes CASSPPQGNTGELFF.

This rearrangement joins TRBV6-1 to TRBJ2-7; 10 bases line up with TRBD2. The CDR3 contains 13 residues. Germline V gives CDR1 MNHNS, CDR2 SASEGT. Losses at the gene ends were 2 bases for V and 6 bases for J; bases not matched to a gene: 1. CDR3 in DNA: TGTGCCAGCAGTGAACTAGCGGGGGTCGAGCAGTACTTC. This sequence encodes CASSELAGVEQYF.

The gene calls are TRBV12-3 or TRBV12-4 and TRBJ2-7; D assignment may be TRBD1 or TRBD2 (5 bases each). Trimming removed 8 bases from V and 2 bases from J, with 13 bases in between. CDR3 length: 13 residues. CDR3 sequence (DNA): TGTGCCAGCCAGCCGGGGCCCGCCTACGAGCAGTACTTC. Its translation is CASQPGPAYEQYF.

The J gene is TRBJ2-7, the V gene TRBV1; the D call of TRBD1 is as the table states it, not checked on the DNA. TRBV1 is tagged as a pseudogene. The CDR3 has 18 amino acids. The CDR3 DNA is TGCACCAGCAGCCAAGGAGGTGCGTGGGACAGGGTGAACTACGAGCAGTACTTC. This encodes CTSSQGGAWDRVNYEQYF.

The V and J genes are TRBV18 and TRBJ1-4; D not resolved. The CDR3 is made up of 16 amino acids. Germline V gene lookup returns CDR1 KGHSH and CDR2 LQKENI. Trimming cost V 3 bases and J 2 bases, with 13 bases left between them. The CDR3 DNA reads TGTGCCAGCTCACCCATGACCCTCCCTACTAATGAAAAACTGTTTTTT. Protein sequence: CASSPMTLPTNEKLFF.

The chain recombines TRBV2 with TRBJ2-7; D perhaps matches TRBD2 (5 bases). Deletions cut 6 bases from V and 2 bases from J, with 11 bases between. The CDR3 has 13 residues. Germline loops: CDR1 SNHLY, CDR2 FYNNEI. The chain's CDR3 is CASRADGTYEQYF. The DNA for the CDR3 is TGTGCCAGCAGAGCGGACGGAACCTACGAGCAGTACTTC.

As DNA, the CDR3 is TGTGCCAGCAGCTTAGGAGTCGAGCAGAACTTACACTTT. Its protein is CASSLGVEQNLHF. The rearrangement joins TRBV7-8 to TRBJ1-6, with D hard to call. The CDR3 is made up of 13 amino acids. Trimming removed 1 base at V and 19 bases at J, with 17 bases between. Germline CDR1 SGHVS, CDR2 FQNEAQ. The variable domain in full, with the rest retrieved from reference TRBV7-8 and TRBJ1-6, is GAGVSQSPRYKVAKRGQDVALRCDPISGHVSLFWYQQALGQGPEFLTYFQNEAQLDKSGLPSDRFFAERPEGSVSTLKIQRTQQEDSAVYLCASSLGVEQNLHFGNGTRLTVT.

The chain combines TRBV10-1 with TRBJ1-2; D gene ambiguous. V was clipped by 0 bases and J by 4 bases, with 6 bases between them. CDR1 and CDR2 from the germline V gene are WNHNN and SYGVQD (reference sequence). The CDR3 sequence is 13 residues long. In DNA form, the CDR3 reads TGCGCCAGCAGTGAGTCGATCGGCTATGGCTACACCTTC. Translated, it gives CASSESIGYGYTF.

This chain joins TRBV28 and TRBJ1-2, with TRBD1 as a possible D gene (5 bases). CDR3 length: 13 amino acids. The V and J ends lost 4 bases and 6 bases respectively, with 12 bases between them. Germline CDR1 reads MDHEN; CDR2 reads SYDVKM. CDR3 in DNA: TGTGCCAGCAGTTGGGGTGGGGCAGATGGCTACACCTTC. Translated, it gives CASSWGGADGYTF.

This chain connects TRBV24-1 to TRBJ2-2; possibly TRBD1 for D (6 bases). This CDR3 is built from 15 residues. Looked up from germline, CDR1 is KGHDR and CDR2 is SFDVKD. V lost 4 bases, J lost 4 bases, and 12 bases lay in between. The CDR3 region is CATSEGAVATGELFF. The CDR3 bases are TGTGCCACCAGTGAGGGGGCCGTTGCCACCGGGGAGCTGTTTTTT.

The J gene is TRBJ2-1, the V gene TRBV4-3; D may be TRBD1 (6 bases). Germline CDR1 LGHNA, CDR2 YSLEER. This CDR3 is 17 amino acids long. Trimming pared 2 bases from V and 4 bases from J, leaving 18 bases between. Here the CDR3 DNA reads TGCGCCAGCAGCCAACGTACCGCCCCGGGACAATACAATGAGCAGTTCTTC. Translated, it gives CASSQRTAPGQYNEQFF.

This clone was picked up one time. CDR3 region: CASRDQETQYF. The CDR3 DNA is TGTGCCAGCAGGGACCAAGAGACCCAGTACTTC. V usage is TRBV6-5 and J usage is TRBJ2-5, with unresolved D. The V gene lost 6 bases and the J gene lost 0 bases, with 2 bases spanning the gap. The CDR3 sequence is 11 residues long. Germline V CDR1 and CDR2: MNHEY, SVGAGI.

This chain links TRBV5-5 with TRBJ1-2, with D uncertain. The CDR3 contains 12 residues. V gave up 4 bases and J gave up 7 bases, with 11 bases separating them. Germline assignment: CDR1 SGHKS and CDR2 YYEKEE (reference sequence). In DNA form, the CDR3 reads TGTGCCAGCAGCCCGGACTTAGGTGGCTACACCTTC. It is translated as CASSPDLGGYTF.